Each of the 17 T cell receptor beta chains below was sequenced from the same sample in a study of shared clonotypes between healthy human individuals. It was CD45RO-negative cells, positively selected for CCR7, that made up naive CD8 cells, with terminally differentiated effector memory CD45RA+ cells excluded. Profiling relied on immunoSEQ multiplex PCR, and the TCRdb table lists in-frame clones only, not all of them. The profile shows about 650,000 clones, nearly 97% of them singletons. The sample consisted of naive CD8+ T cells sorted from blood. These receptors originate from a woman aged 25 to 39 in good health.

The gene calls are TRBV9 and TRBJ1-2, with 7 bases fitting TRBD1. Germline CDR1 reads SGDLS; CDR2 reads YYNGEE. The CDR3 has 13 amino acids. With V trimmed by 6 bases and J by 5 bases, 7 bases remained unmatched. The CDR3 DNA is TGTGCCAGCAAGGGGGCATTTGGGTATGGCTACACCTTC. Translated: CASKGAFGYGYTF.

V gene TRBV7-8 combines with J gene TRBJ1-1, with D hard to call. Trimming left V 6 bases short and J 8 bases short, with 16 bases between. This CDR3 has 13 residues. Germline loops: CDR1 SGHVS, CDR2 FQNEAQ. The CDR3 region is CASRGSLPTEAFF. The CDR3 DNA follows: TGTGCCAGCAGGGGGTCACTCCCAACCGAAGCTTTCTTT.

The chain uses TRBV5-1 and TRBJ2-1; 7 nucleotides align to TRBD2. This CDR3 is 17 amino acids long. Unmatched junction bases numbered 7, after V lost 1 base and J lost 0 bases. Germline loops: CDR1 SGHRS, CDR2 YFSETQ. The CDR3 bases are TGCGCCAGCAGCTTGATCGTGGTAGCGGGCTCCTACAATGAGCAGTTCTTC. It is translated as CASSLIVVAGSYNEQFF.

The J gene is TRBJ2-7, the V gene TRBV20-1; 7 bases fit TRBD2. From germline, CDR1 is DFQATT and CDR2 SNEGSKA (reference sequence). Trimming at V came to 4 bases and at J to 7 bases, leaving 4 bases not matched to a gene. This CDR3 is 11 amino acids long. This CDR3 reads CSAKTGREQYF. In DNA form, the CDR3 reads TGCAGTGCTAAGACCGGGAGGGAGCAGTACTTC.

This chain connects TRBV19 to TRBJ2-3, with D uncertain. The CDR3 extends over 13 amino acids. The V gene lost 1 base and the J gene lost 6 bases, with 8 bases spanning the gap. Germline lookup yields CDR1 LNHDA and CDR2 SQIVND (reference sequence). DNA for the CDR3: TGTGCCAGTAGTATAGTGCCGCACGATACGCAGTATTTT. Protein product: CASSIVPHDTQYF.

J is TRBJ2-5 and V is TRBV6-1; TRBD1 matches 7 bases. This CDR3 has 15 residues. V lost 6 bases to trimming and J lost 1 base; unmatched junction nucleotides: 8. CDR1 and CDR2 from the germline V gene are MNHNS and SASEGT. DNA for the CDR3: TGTGCCAGCAGCTCATTCCGGGACAGCCAAGAGACCCAGTACTTC. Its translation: CASSSFRDSQETQYF.

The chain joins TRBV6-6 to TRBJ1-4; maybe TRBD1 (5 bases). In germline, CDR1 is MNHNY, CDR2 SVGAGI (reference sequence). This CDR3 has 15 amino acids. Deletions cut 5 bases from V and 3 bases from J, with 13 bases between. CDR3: CASSLHRIANEKLFF. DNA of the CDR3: TGTGCCAGCAGTCTCCACAGGATTGCTAATGAAAAACTGTTTTTT.

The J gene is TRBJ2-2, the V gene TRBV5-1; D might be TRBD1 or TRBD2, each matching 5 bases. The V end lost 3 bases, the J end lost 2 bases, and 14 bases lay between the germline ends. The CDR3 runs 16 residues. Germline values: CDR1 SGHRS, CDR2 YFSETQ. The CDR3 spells CASSSGRGPNTGELFF. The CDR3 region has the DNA TGCGCCAGCAGCTCTGGACGGGGACCTAACACCGGGGAGCTGTTTTTT.

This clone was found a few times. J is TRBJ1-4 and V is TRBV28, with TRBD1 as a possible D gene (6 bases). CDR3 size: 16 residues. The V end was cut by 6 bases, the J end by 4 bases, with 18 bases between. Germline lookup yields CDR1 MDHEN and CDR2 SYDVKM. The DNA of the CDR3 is TGTGCCAGCAGCTCACCTAGAGGGGGGAGTAATGAAAAACTGTTTTTT. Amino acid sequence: CASSSPRGGSNEKLFF. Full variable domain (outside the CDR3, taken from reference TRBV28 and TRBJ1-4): DVKVTQSSRYLVKRTGEKVFLECVQDMDHENMFWYRQDPGLGLRLIYFSYDVKMKEKGDIPEGYSVSREKKERFSLILESASTNQTSMYLCASSSPRGGSNEKLFFGSGTQLSVL.

The CDR3 spells CASRVGPGNTIYF. The CDR3 coding sequence is TGTGCCAGTAGGGTGGGACCTGGAAACACCATATATTTT. This chain joins TRBV19 and TRBJ1-3; D is perhaps TRBD1 (5 bases). The germline V and J ends were trimmed by 6 bases and 2 bases, with 8 bases remaining between them. The CDR3 has 13 amino acids. Germline CDR1 and CDR2: LNHDA and SQIVND (reference sequence).

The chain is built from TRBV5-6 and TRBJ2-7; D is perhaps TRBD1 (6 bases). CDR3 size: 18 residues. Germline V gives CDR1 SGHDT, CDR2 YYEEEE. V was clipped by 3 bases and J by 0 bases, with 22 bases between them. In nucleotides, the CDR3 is TGTGCCAGCAGCTCGATACAGGGCCCTCTATCCACCTCCTACGAGCAGTACTTC. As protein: CASSSIQGPLSTSYEQYF.

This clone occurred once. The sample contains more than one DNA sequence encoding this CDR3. CDR3 DNA: TGTGCCAGCAGCGGCAATGAGCAGTTCTTC. It is translated as CASSGNEQFF. This chain links TRBV2 with TRBJ2-1; D uncertain. Trimming left V 6 bases short and J 6 bases short, with 3 bases between. Germline CDR1 SNHLY, CDR2 FYNNEI. The CDR3 is made up of 10 amino acids.

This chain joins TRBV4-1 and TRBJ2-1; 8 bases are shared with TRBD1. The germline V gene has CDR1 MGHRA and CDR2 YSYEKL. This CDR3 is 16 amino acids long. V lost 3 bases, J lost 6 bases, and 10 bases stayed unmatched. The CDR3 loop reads CASSHPGQDVSNEQFF. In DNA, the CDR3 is TGCGCCAGCAGCCACCCGGGACAGGATGTTAGCAATGAGCAGTTCTTC.

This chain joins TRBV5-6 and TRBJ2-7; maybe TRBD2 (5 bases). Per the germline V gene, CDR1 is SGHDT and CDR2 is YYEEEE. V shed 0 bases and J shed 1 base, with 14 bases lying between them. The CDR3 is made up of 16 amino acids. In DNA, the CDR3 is TGTGCCAGCAGCTTGGAGGTTAACGGCGGGTCCTACGAGCAGTACTTC. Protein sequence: CASSLEVNGGSYEQYF.

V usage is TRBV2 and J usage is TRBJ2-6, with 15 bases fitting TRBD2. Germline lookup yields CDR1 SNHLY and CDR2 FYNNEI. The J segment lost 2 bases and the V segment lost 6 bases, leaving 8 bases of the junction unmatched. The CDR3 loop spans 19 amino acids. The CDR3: CASRPGLAGGAPGANVLTF. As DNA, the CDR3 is TGTGCCAGCAGGCCGGGACTAGCGGGAGGTGCGCCTGGGGCCAACGTCCTGACTTTC. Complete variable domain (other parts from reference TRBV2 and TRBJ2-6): EPEVTQTPSHQVTQMGQEVILRCVPISNHLYFYWYRQILGQKVEFLVSFYNNEISEKSEIFDDQFSVERPDGSNFTLKIRSTKLEDSAMYFCASRPGLAGGAPGANVLTFGAGSRLTVL.

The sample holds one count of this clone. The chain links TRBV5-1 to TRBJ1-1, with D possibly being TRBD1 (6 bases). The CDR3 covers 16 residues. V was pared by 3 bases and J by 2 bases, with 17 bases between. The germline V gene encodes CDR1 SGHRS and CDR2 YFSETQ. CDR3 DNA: TGCGCCAGCAGCTCTATTATGAGGACAGTCAACACTGAAGCTTTCTTT. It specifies CASSSIMRTVNTEAFF.

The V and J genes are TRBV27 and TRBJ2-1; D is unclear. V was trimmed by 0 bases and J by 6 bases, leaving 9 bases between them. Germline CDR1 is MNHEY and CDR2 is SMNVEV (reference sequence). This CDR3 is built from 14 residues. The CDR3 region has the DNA TGTGCCAGCAGTTTATCCGGTTTTGTCAATGAGCAGTTCTTC. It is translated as CASSLSGFVNEQFF.